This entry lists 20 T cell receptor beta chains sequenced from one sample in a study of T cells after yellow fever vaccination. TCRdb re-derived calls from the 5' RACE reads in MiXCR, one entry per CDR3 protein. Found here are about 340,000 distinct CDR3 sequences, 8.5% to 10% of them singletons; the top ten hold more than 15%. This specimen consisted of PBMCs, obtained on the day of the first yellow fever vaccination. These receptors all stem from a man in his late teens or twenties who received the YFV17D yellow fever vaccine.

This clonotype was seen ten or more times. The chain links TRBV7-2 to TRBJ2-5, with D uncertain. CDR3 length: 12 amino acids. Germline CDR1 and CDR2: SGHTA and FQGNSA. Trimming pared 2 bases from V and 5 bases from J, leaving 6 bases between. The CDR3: CASSLYLETQYF. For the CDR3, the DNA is TGTGCCAGCAGCTTATATTTGGAGACCCAGTACTTC.

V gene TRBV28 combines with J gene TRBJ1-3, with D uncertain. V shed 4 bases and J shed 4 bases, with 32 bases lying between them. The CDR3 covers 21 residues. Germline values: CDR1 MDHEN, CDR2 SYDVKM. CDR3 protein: CASSSTKSQSSVGLGGNTIYF. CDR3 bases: TGTGCCAGCAGTTCGACCAAATCACAGAGTTCTGTTGGGTTAGGGGGAAACACCATATATTTT.

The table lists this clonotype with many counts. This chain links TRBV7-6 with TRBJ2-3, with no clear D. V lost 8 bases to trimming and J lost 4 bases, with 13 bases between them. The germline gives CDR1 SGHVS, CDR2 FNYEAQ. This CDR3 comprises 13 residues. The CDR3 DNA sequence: TGTGCCAGCGCCCAAGTTGGGGCAGATACGCAGTATTTT. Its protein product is CASAQVGADTQYF.

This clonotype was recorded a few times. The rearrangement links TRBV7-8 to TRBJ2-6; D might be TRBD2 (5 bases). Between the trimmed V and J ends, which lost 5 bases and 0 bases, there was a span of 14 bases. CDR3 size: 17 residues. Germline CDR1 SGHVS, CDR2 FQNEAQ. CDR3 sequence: CASSPFWEYSGANVLTF. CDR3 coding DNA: TGTGCCAGCAGCCCTTTTTGGGAGTACTCTGGGGCCAACGTCCTGACTTTC.

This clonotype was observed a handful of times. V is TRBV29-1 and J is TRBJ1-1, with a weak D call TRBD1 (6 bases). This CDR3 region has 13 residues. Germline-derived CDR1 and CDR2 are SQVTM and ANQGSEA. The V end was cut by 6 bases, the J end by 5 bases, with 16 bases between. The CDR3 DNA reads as TGCAGCGTGGGCGGGACATATACAACTGAAGCTTTCTTT. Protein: CSVGGTYTTEAFF. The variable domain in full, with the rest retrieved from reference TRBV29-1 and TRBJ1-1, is SAVISQKPSRDICQRGTSLTIQCQVDSQVTMMFWYRQQPGQSLTLIATANQGSEATYESGFVIDKFPISRPNLTFSTLTVSNMSPEDSSIYLCSVGGTYTTEAFFGQGTRLTVV.

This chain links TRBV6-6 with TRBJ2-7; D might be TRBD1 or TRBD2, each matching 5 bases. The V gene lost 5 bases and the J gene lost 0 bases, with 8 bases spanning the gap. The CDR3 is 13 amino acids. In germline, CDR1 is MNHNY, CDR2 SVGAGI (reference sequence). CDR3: CASSAGSSYEQYF. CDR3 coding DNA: TGTGCCAGCAGTGCAGGGAGCTCCTACGAGCAGTACTTC.

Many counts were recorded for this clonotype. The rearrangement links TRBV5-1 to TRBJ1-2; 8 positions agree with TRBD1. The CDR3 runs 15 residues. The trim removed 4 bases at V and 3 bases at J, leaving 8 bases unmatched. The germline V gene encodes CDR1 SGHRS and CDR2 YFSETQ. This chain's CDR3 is CASSRQGNGDYGYTF. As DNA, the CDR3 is TGCGCCAGCAGCCGACAGGGGAACGGTGACTATGGCTACACCTTC.

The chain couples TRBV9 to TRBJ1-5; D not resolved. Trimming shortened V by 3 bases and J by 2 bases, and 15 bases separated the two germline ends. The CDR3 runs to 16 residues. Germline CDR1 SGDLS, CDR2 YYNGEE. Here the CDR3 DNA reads TGTGCCAGCAGCGGGGAGGGCGGTGGGGGCAATCAGCCCCAGCATTTT. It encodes CASSGEGGGGNQPQHF.

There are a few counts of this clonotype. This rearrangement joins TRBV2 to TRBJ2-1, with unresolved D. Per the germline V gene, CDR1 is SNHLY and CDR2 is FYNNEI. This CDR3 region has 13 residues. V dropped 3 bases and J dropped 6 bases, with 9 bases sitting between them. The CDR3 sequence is CASSDSPANEQFF. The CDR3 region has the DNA TGTGCCAGCAGTGATTCCCCGGCCAATGAGCAGTTCTTC. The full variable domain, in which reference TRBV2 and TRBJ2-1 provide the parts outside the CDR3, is EPEVTQTPSHQVTQMGQEVILRCVPISNHLYFYWYRQILGQKVEFLVSFYNNEISEKSEIFDDQFSVERPDGSNFTLKIRSTKLEDSAMYFCASSDSPANEQFFGPGTRLTVL.

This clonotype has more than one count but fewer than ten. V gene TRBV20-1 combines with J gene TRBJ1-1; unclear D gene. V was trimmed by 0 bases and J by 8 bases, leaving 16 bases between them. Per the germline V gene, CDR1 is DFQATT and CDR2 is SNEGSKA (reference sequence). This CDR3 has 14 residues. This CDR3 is CSARDVAVGREAFF. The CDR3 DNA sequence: TGCAGTGCTAGAGATGTAGCGGTTGGGAGGGAAGCTTTCTTT.

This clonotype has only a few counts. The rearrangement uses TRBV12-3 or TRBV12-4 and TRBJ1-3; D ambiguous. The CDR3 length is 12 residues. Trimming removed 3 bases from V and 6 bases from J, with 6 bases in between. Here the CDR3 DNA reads TGTGCCAGCAGTTTCCCGGAAAACACCATATATTTT. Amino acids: CASSFPENTIYF.

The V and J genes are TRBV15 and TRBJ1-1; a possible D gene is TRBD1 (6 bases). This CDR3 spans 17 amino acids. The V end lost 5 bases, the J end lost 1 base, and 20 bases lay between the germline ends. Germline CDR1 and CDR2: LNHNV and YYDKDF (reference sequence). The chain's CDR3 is CATSEGYGGGPNTEAFF. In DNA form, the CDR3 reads TGTGCCACCAGCGAAGGGTACGGCGGGGGCCCGAACACTGAAGCTTTCTTT. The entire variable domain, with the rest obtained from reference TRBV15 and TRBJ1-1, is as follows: DAMVIQNPRYQVTQFGKPVTLSCSQTLNHNVMYWYQQKSSQAPKLLFHYYDKDFNNEADTPDNFQSRRPNTSFCFLDIRSPGLGDTAMYLCATSEGYGGGPNTEAFFGQGTRLTVV.

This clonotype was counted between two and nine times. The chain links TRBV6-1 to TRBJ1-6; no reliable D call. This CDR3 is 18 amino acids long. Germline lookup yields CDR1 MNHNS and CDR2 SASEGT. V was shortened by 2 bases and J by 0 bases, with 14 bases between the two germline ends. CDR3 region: CASSETLVGTSYNSPLHF. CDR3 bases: TGTGCCAGCAGTGAAACCCTTGTCGGTACCTCCTATAATTCACCCCTCCACTTT.

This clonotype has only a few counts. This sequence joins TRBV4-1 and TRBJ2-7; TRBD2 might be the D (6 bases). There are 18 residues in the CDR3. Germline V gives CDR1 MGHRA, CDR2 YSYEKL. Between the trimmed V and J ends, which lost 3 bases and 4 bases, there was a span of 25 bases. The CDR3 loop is CASSQLPDPLGGSYEQYV. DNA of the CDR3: TGCGCCAGCAGCCAGCTCCCGGACCCCTTGGGGGGATCATACGAGCAGTACGTC.

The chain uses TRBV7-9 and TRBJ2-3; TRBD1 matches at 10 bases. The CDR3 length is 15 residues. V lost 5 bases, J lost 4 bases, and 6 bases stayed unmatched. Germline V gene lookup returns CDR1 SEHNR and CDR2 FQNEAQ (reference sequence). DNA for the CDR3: TGTGCCAGCAGCAAAGAGGGACAGGGGTCAGATACGCAGTATTTT. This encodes CASSKEGQGSDTQYF.

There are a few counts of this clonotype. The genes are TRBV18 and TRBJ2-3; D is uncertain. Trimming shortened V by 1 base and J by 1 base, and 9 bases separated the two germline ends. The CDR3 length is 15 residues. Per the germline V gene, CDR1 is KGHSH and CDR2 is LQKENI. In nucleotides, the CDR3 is TGTGCCAGCTCACCACGTCAACTCCGCACAGATACGCAGTATTTT. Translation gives CASSPRQLRTDTQYF.

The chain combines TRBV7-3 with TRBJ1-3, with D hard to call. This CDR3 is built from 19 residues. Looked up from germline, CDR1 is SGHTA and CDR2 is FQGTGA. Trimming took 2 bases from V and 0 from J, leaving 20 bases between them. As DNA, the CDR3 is TGTGCCAGCAGCTTAGCTCCGAGTCCCAGTGGCCGCTCTGGAAACACCATATATTTT. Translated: CASSLAPSPSGRSGNTIYF. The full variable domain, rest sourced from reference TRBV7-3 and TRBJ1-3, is GAGVSQTPSNKVTEKGKYVELRCDPISGHTALYWYRQSLGQGPEFLIYFQGTGAADDSGLPNDRFFAVRPEGSVSTLKIQRTERGDSAVYLCASSLAPSPSGRSGNTIYFGEGSWLTVV.

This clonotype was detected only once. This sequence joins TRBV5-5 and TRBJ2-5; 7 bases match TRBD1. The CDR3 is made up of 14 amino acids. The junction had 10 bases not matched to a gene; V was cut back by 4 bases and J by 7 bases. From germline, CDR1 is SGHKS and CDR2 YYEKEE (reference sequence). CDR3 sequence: CASSPGWDSATQYF. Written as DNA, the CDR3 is TGTGCCAGCAGCCCCGGGTGGGACAGCGCGACCCAGTACTTC.

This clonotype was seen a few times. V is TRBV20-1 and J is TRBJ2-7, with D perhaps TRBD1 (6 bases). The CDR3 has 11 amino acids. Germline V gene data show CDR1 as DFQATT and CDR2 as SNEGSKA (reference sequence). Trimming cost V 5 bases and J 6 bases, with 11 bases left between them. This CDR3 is CSARMGAEQYV. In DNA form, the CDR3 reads TGCAGTGCTCGAATGGGGGCCGAGCAGTACGTC.

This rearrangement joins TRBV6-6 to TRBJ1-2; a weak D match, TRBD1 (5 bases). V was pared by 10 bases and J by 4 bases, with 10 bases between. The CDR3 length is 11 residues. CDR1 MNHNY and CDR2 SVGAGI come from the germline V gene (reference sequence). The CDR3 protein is CAIRQLYGYTF. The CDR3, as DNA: TGTGCCATCCGACAGCTCTATGGCTACACCTTC.